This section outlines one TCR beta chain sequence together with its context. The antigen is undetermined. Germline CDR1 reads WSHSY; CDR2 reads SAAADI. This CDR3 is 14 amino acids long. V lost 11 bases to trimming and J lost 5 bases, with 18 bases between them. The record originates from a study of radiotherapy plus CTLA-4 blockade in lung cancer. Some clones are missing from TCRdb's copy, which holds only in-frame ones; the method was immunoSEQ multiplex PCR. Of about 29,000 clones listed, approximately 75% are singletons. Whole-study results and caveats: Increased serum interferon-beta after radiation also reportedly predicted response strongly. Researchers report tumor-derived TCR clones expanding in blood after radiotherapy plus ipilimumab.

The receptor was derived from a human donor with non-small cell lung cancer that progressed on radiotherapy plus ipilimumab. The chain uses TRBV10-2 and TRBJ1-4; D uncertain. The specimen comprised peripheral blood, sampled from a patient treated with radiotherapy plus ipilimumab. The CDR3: CAQGQVLLNEKLFF. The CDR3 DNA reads TGCGCCCAAGGCCAGGTCCTCTTAAATGAAAAACTGTTTTTT.